Below, 4 T cell receptor beta chains from the same sample are listed, as sequenced in a study of blood T cell repertoires in COVID-19. Libraries were prepared by immunoSEQ multiplex PCR; TCRdb keeps only in-frame clonotypes and omits some of them. The table shows some 150,000 clones, with roughly four fifths occurring only once. The sequencing sample was made of peripheral blood. The source of these receptors is a human donor with acute or convalescent COVID-19. The donor label of this sample is uncertain.

This sequence joins TRBV7-2 and TRBJ2-3; D unresolved. The CDR3 has 14 residues. V lost 1 base and J lost 7, with 12 bases in between. Per the germline V gene, CDR1 is SGHTA and CDR2 is FQGNSA. The CDR3 spells CASSLGPPFNTQYF. CDR3 nucleotide sequence: TGTGCCAGCAGCTTAGGTCCTCCGTTTAATACGCAGTATTTT.

This clone is a singleton in its sample. The chain recombines TRBV2 with TRBJ1-2; D might be TRBD1 (5 bases). Germline-derived CDR1 and CDR2 are SNHLY and FYNNEI. Trimming pared 0 bases from V and 5 bases from J, leaving 7 bases between. The length of the CDR3 is 13 residues. The CDR3 reads CASSEAGAYGYTF. Here the CDR3 DNA reads TGTGCCAGCAGTGAAGCAGGGGCTTATGGCTACACCTTC.

This chain links TRBV11-2 with TRBJ1-2; 9 bases fit TRBD1. J was trimmed by 5 bases and V by 1 base; bases with no gene match: 11. The V gene's germline CDR1 is SGHAT and CDR2 FQNNGV. This CDR3 comprises 17 residues. As DNA, the CDR3 is TGTGCCAGCAGCTTAGGACAGGGGGAAGTTGGAGGGTATGGCTACACCTTC. This encodes CASSLGQGEVGGYGYTF.

The chain couples TRBV28 to TRBJ2-7, with TRBD1 identical over 10 bases. J lost 13 bases, V lost 5 bases, and 17 bases had no gene match. The CDR3 has 15 residues. From germline, CDR1 is MDHEN and CDR2 SYDVKM. CDR3 sequence: CASSPRRQGALNGYF. The CDR3 DNA reads TGTGCCAGCAGTCCACGACGACAGGGGGCGCTTAACGGATACTTC.